This entry lists 18 T cell receptor beta chains sequenced from one sample in a study of identical twins. TCRdb ran MiXCR on the 5' RACE reads and lists one entry per CDR3 protein. Of roughly 220,000 distinct CDR3 sequences in the sample, 5% to 7% were seen once. These same records also appear under a second study, on T cells expressing NK-cell markers.

Sequenced sample: CD8+ T cells sorted from blood. These receptors all stem from a woman aged 18 to 35 in good health.

This clonotype showed up many times. This sequence joins TRBV7-2 and TRBJ2-1; 7 bases are a match to TRBD2. The CDR3 runs to 13 residues. Germline CDR1 and CDR2: SGHTA and FQGNSA. V lost 7 bases, J lost 4 bases, and 4 bases stayed unmatched. The CDR3 nucleotides read TGTGCCAGCACTAGCGGCCTGTACAATGAGCAGTTCTTC. It translates to CASTSGLYNEQFF.

This clonotype was picked up a small number of times. This rearrangement joins TRBV3-1 to TRBJ2-3; no firm D call. This CDR3 is built from 14 residues. CDR1 LGHDT and CDR2 YNNKEL come from the germline V gene (reference sequence). V shed 2 bases and J shed 4 bases, with 10 bases lying between them. CDR3 nucleotides: TGTGCCAGCAGCCAATTACGGAAGGCAGATACGCAGTATTTT. Amino acids: CASSQLRKADTQYF.

This clonotype was seen a few times. The chain carries TRBV20-1 and TRBJ2-1; 12 nucleotides align to TRBD2. J gave up 7 bases and V 0 bases, and 4 bases lay outside the gene matches. Per germline, CDR1 DFQATT and CDR2 SNEGSKA (reference sequence). CDR3 length equals 15 residues. The CDR3 DNA reads as TGCAGTGCTAGAGACCCCGGGACTAGCGGGAATGAGCAGTTCTTC. Protein sequence: CSARDPGTSGNEQFF.

The rearrangement joins TRBV27 to TRBJ1-3; the D is unclear. This CDR3 region has 15 residues. V dropped 7 bases and J dropped 0 bases, with 13 bases sitting between them. Germline loops: CDR1 MNHEY, CDR2 SMNVEV (reference sequence). The CDR3 nucleotides are TGTGCCAGCAAACCAGATCGGACCTCTGGAAACACCATATATTTT. Its protein is CASKPDRTSGNTIYF.

This clonotype was seen a handful of times. The chain combines TRBV12-3 or TRBV12-4 with TRBJ2-1, with D possibly TRBD1 on 6 matching bases. The CDR3 is made up of 15 amino acids. The germline V and J ends were trimmed by 7 bases and 6 bases, with 19 bases remaining between them. The CDR3 reads CASTRKQGTRNEQFF. DNA for the CDR3: TGTGCCAGCACCCGCAAACAGGGAACCCGCAATGAGCAGTTCTTC.

This clonotype was counted a few times. The V call is TRBV7-9, the J call TRBJ2-7; D may be TRBD1 (5 bases). Trimming removed 5 bases at V and 1 base at J, with 12 bases between. There are 14 residues in the CDR3. Germline V gene data show CDR1 as SEHNR and CDR2 as FQNEAQ (reference sequence). The CDR3 coding sequence is TGTGCCAGCAGCCAACCGGACATTTCCTACGAGCAGTACTTC. This encodes CASSQPDISYEQYF.

In this sample, this clonotype turned up many times. The J gene is TRBJ1-1, the V gene TRBV5-1; maybe TRBD1 (5 bases). CDR1 SGHRS and CDR2 YFSETQ come from the germline V gene. V lost 0 bases to trimming and J lost 4 bases, with 13 bases between them. The CDR3 contains 15 residues. DNA for the CDR3: TGCGCCAGCAGCTTGGGTCCAGGGATAGGCACTGAAGCTTTCTTT. It encodes CASSLGPGIGTEAFF.

This clonotype was seen more than once but under ten times. The chain employs TRBV10-2 and TRBJ2-7; D tentatively reads TRBD1 or TRBD2 (5 bases each). The CDR3 length is 13 residues. Trimming stripped 6 bases from V and 5 bases from J, with 14 bases between. The germline gives CDR1 WSHSY, CDR2 SAAADI. The DNA for the CDR3 is TGCGCCAGCAGGGACCTCCGAGGGGACGAGCAGTACTTC. Its protein product is CASRDLRGDEQYF.

This clonotype was seen many times. The V gene is TRBV6-2 or TRBV6-3, the J gene TRBJ2-1; weak D call: TRBD2 (6 bases). Germline V gives CDR1 MNHEY, CDR2 SVGEGT. The length of the CDR3 is 14 residues. Trimming removed 2 bases at V and 6 bases at J, with 11 bases between. CDR3 protein: CASSYVGRPNEQFF. The CDR3 nucleotides read TGTGCCAGCAGTTACGTCGGGAGACCCAATGAGCAGTTCTTC.

In its sample, this clonotype was seen many times. This chain uses TRBV20-1 with TRBJ2-1; 10 nucleotides agree with TRBD2. The germline gives CDR1 DFQATT, CDR2 SNEGSKA (reference sequence). The CDR3 has 14 amino acids. V shed 5 bases, J shed 3 bases, and the junction held 4 bases outside the gene matches. The DNA for the CDR3 is TGCAGTGCTTTCCTAGCGGGAGACTACAATGAGCAGTTCTTC. It encodes CSAFLAGDYNEQFF.

The J gene is TRBJ2-3, the V gene TRBV10-3; 8 nucleotides line up with TRBD2. The trim removed 8 bases at V and 0 bases at J, leaving 4 bases unmatched. The CDR3 sequence is 14 residues long. Germline CDR1 reads ENHRY; CDR2 reads SYGVKD. CDR3 amino acids: CAIPAGASTDTQYF. In nucleotides, the CDR3 is TGTGCCATCCCAGCGGGGGCTAGCACAGATACGCAGTATTTT.

The rearrangement links TRBV5-5 to TRBJ2-7; D remains unclear. This CDR3 is 13 amino acids long. Germline assignment: CDR1 SGHKS and CDR2 YYEKEE (reference sequence). The ends were cut back, 3 bases at V and 6 bases at J, with 13 bases in the middle. The CDR3 region is CASSWLRKGEQYF. CDR3 bases: TGTGCCAGCAGCTGGCTGCGAAAGGGCGAGCAGTACTTC.

This clonotype was observed a few times. The gene calls are TRBV11-3 and TRBJ1-6, with D tentatively TRBD1 (6 bases). The V gene's germline CDR1 is SGHNT and CDR2 YENEEA. Trimming removed 4 bases from V and 7 bases from J, with 20 bases in between. The CDR3 loop spans 17 amino acids. The CDR3 sequence is CASSYRGLEEWNSPLHF. DNA of the CDR3: TGTGCCAGCAGCTATAGGGGGTTAGAGGAATGGAATTCACCCCTCCACTTT.

This clonotype was observed a handful of times. This chain joins TRBV9 and TRBJ2-1, with TRBD2 as a possible D gene (5 bases). Germline assignment: CDR1 SGDLS and CDR2 YYNGEE. V lost 7 bases and J lost 6, with 8 bases in between. The CDR3 consists of 11 residues. DNA of the CDR3: TGTGCCAGCGGAGAGGGCAATGAGCAGTTCTTC. Its translation: CASGEGNEQFF.

This clonotype was found many times. This CDR3 reads CSVDSAGGEKLFF. As DNA, the CDR3 is TGCAGCGTTGATTCGGCAGGGGGAGAAAAACTGTTTTTT. V gene TRBV29-1 combines with J gene TRBJ1-4, with TRBD1 matching over 7 bases. CDR1 and CDR2 (germline): SQVTM, ANQGSEA. V was clipped by 3 bases and J by 8 bases; unmatched bases: 6. CDR3 length: 13 amino acids.

In its sample, this clonotype was seen a few times. The chain couples TRBV21-1 to TRBJ2-1; whether TRBD2, the table's D call, matches the DNA was not checked. TRBV21-1 is assigned pseudogene status. The CDR3 totals 12 residues. The DNA of the CDR3 is TGTGCCAGCACCTACAGTAGGGAGGAGCAGTTCTTC. Encoded protein: CASTYSREEQFF.

This chain joins TRBV20-1 and TRBJ2-7; the D call may be TRBD1 or TRBD2 (5 bases each). Germline V gene lookup returns CDR1 DFQATT and CDR2 SNEGSKA (reference sequence). Trimming removed 4 bases from V and 0 bases from J, with 13 bases in between. CDR3 length: 14 amino acids. Here the CDR3 reads CSANRDGDSYEQYF. The CDR3 nucleotides are TGCAGTGCTAACCGGGACGGAGACTCCTACGAGCAGTACTTC.

This clonotype was found many times. This sequence joins TRBV5-1 and TRBJ1-1; D gene unclear. V lost 0 bases and J lost 3, with 9 bases in between. The length of the CDR3 is 14 residues. Germline assignment: CDR1 SGHRS and CDR2 YFSETQ. CDR3 sequence: CASSLDFGHTEAFF. In DNA, the CDR3 is TGCGCCAGCAGCTTGGATTTCGGCCACACTGAAGCTTTCTTT.